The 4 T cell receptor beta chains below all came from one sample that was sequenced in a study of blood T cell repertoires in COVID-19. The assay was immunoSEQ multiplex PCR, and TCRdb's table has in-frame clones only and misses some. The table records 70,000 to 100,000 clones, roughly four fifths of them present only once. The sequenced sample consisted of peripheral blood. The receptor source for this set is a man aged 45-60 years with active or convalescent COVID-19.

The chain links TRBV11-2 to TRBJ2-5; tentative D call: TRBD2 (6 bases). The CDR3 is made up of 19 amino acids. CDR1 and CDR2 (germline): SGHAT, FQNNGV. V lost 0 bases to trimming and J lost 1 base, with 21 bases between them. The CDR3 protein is CASSLDMWGAAGSQETQYF. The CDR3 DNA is TGTGCCAGCAGCTTAGATATGTGGGGTGCGGCGGGATCCCAAGAGACCCAGTACTTC.

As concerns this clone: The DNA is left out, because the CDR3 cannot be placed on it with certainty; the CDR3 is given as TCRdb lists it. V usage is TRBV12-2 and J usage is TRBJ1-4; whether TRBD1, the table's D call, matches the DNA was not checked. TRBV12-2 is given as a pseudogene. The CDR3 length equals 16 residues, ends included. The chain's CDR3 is CASRLSFGRGSEKLFF.

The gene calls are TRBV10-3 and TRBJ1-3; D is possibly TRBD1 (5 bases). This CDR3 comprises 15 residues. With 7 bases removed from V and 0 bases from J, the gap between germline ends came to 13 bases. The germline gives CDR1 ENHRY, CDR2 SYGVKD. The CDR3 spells CAITPGLNSGNTIYF. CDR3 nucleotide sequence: TGTGCCATCACTCCGGGACTCAACTCTGGAAACACCATATATTTT.

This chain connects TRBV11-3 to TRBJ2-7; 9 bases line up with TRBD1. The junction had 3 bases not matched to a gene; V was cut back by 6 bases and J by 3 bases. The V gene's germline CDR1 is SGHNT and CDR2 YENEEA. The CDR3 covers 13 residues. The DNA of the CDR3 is TGTGCCAGCAGTCCGGACAGGGGCTACGAGCAGTACTTC. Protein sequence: CASSPDRGYEQYF.